The clone carrying this T cell receptor beta chain has just a few counts. This sample was included in a study of molecular identifiers for immune sequencing clone quantification. CDR1 is SEHNR and CDR2 is FQNEAQ in the germline V gene (reference sequence). CDR3 length: 18 residues. Trimming shortened V by 5 bases and J by 0 bases, and 20 bases separated the two germline ends. MiXCR, run by TCRdb on the PCR reads, gives a single entry per CDR3 protein. Among 85,000 to 100,000 distinct CDR3 sequences listed, 21% were seen once. The chain carries TRBV7-9 and TRBJ2-1; D unresolved. Input material: naive CD8+ T cells from blood, with Jurkat cell RNA spiked in. The subset was: FACS-sorted CD8+CD4-CCR7+CD45RA+ naive T cells. The clonotype originates from a human donor in good health. Some libraries in this study had Jurkat cell RNA spiked in. The CDR3, as DNA: TGTGCCAGCAGCCCACCTAGGTTTGGGCCGAGCTCCTACAATGAGCAGTTCTTC. This gives the protein CASSPPRFGPSSYNEQFF.